This T cell receptor (beta chain) was sequenced for a study of blood T cells in healthy people across ages. Then a second PCR, running roughly 6 to 12 cycles, was carried out with a sample-barcoded 5' primer and a J-beta primer mix. One entry per CDR3 protein, called by TCRdb with MiXCR from the 5' RACE reads. The repertoire holds hundreds of thousands of distinct CDR3 sequences, over 40% seen once, with approximately 13% in the top ten. As concerns this clonotype: A read error is possible here, since a much larger clone lies one base away.

Trimming left V 3 bases short and J 11 bases short, with 22 bases between. The CDR3 consists of 15 residues. Per germline, CDR1 MNHEY and CDR2 SMNVEV (reference sequence). The sequenced sample consisted of blood. The chain couples TRBV27 to TRBJ2-5; D ambiguous. This sequence originates from a woman over 75 in good health. The CDR3 region is CASSFGRNLYNEQYF. The CDR3 coding sequence is TGTGCCAGCAGTTTCGGCCGGAACCTGTACAATGAGCAGTACTTC.